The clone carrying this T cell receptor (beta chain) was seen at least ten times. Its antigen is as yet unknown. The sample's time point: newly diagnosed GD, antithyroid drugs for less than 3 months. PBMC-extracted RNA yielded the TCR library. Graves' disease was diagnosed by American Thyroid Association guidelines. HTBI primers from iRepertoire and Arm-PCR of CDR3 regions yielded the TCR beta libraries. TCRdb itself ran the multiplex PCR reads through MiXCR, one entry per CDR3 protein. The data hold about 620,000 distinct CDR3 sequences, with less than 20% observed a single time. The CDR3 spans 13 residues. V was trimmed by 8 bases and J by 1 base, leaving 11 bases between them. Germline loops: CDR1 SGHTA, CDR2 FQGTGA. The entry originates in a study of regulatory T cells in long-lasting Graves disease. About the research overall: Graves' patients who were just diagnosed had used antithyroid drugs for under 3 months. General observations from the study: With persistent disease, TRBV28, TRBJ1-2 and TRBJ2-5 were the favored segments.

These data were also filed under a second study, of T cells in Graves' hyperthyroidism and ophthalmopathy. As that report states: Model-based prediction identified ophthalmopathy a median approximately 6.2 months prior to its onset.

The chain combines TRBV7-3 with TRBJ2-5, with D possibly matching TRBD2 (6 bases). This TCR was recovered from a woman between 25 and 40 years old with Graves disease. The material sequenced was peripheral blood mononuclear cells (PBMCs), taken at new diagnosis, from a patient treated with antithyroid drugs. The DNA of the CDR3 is TGTGCCAGCTCGGCGGGGCGCCAAGAGACCCAGTACTTC. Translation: CASSAGRQETQYF.